Below are 7 T cell receptor beta chains sequenced from a single sample in a study of beta chain features in type 1 diabetes. Study results and caveats: Within each of all four CD4+ subsets, Type 1 diabetes patients had TCRB CDR3s that were moderately but significantly shorter.

Antigens for these TCRs are unknown. Sequencing targeted expressed TCRB transcripts, as all isolated RNA had been reverse transcribed. Sequencing used immunoSEQ multiplex PCR; TCRdb keeps in-frame clones, though not all of them. In the table there are 310,000 or so clones, 9.3% of which are singletons. Sequences were obtained from central memory CD4+ T cells from blood. All receptors come from a man aged 25-45 years with type 1 diabetes.

The sample holds a few counts of this clone. The chain uses TRBV4-3 and TRBJ2-7; 7 bases line up with TRBD1. This CDR3 comprises 13 residues. Germline CDR1 is LGHNA and CDR2 is YSLEER. V shed 0 bases and J 12 bases; nucleotides not matched to a gene: 8. The CDR3 DNA follows: TGCGCCAGCAGCCAAGACCGGGGACAGATTATGTACTTC. It translates to CASSQDRGQIMYF.

The table lists this clone with a few counts. This sample also contains other DNA sequences that code for the same CDR3. The chain has TRBV7-2 and TRBJ2-5; no clear D. With 4 bases removed from V and 2 bases from J, the gap between germline ends came to 8 bases. The V gene's germline CDR1 is SGHTA and CDR2 FQGNSA. The CDR3 totals 13 residues. The CDR3 bases are TGTGCCAGCAGCTCCGGGCAGCAAGAGACCCAGTACTTC. Protein sequence: CASSSGQQETQYF.

At least ten counts were recorded for this clone. V usage is TRBV7-9 and J usage is TRBJ2-7, with 7 bases identical to TRBD1. This CDR3 region has 13 residues. V lost 8 bases to trimming and J lost 2 bases; unmatched junction nucleotides: 6. Germline loops: CDR1 SEHNR, CDR2 FQNEAQ (reference sequence). The CDR3 reads CASGETGAYEQYF. CDR3 DNA: TGTGCCAGCGGAGAAACAGGGGCCTACGAGCAGTACTTC.

V and J are TRBV7-6 and TRBJ2-7, with D unclear. The CDR3 length is 12 residues. Trimming pared 0 bases from V and 5 bases from J, leaving 5 bases between. Germline assignment: CDR1 SGHVS and CDR2 FNYEAQ. The CDR3 bases are TGTGCCAGCAGCTTAGCTTTACACGAGCAGTACTTC. Amino acids: CASSLALHEQYF.

The rearrangement links TRBV6-1 to TRBJ2-3; possible D gene TRBD1, 5 bases. The V and J ends lost 6 bases and 5 bases respectively, with 9 bases between them. The CDR3 extends over 12 amino acids. Germline V gene lookup returns CDR1 MNHNS and CDR2 SASEGT. The CDR3 loop reads CASRLQGDTQYF. The CDR3 DNA sequence: TGTGCCAGCAGACTCCAGGGAGATACGCAGTATTTT.

The gene calls are TRBV27 and TRBJ1-2; no reliable D call. Germline V gene sequence: CDR1 MNHEY, CDR2 SMNVEV (reference sequence). The germline V and J ends were trimmed by 0 bases and 4 bases, with 9 bases remaining between them. The CDR3 spans 14 residues. The CDR3 region is CASSLSQSFYGYTF. DNA for the CDR3: TGTGCCAGCAGTTTATCTCAGAGCTTCTATGGCTACACCTTC.

This clone was counted between two and nine times. The chain combines TRBV27 with TRBJ2-1, with D maybe TRBD1 (5 bases). CDR1 is MNHEY and CDR2 is SMNVEV in the germline V gene (reference sequence). CDR3 length: 13 amino acids. Trimming stripped 7 bases from V and 8 bases from J, with 15 bases between. CDR3 sequence reads: CASKHRNFDEQFF. The CDR3 DNA sequence: TGTGCCAGCAAACACAGGAATTTCGATGAGCAGTTCTTC.